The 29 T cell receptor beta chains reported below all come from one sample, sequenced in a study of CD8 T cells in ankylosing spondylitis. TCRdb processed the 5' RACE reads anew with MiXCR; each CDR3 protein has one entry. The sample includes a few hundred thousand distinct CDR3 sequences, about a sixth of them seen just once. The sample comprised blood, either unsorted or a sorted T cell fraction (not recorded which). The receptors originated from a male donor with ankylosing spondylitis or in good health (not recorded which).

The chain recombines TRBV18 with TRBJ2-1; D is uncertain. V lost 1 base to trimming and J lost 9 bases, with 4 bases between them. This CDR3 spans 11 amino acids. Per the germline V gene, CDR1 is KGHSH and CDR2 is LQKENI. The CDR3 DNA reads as TGTGCCAGCTCACCACAGGGTGAGCAGTTCTTC. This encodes CASSPQGEQFF.

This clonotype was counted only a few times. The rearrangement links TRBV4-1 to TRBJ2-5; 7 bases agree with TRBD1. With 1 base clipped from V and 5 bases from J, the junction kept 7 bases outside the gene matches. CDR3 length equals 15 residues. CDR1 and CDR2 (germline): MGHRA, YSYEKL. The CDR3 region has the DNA TGCGCCAGCAGCCAAGTTGGCAGGGGGTTTGAGACCCAGTACTTC. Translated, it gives CASSQVGRGFETQYF.

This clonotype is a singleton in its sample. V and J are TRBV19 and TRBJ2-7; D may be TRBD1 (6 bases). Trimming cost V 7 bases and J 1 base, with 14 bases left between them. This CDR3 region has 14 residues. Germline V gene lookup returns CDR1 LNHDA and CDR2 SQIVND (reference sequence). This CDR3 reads CASKWGHGSYEQYF. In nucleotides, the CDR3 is TGTGCCAGTAAGTGGGGACACGGATCCTACGAGCAGTACTTC.

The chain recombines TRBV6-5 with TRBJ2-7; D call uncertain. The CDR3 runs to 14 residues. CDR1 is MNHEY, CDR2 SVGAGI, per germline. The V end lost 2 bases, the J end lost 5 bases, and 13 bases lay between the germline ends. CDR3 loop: CASSYELRLDEQYF. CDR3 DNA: TGTGCCAGCAGTTACGAGCTCCGGCTAGACGAGCAGTACTTC.

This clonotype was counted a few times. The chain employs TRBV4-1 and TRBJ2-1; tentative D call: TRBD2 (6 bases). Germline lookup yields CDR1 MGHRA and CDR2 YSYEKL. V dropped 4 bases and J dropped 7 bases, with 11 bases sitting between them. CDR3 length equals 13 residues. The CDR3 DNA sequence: TGCGCCAGCAGCCGTGGGACTGCAAATGAGCAGTTCTTC. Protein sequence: CASSRGTANEQFF.

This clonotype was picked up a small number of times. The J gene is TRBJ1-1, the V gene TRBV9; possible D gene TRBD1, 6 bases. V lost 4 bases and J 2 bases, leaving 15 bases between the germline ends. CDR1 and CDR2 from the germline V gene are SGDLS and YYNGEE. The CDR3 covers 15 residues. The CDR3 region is CASSPSGGPNTEAFF. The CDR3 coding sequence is TGTGCCAGCAGCCCCTCCGGGGGCCCCAACACTGAAGCTTTCTTT.

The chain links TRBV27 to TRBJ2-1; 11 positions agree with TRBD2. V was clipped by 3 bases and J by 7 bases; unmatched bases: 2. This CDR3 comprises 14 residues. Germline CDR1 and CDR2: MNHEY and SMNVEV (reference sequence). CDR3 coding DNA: TGTGCCAGCAGTTTCCTAGCGGGAGGAAATGAGCAGTTCTTC. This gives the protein CASSFLAGGNEQFF.

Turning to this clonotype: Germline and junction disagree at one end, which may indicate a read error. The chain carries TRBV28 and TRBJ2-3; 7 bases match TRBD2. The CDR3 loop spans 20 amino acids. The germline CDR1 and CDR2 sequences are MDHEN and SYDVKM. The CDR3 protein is CASSLLASRPSDSRGDTQFF. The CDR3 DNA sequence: TGTGCCAGCAGTTTACTAGCAAGCCGCCCGTCGGACTCCCGGGGGGATACGCAGTTTTTT.

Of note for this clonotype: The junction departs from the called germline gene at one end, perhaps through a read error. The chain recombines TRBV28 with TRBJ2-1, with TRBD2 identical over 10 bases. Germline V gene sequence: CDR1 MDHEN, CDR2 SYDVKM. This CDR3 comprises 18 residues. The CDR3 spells CARSLVGLADSSYNEQFF. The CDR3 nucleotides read TGTGCCCGCAGTTTAGTAGGACTAGCGGATAGCTCCTACAATGAGCAGTTCTTC.

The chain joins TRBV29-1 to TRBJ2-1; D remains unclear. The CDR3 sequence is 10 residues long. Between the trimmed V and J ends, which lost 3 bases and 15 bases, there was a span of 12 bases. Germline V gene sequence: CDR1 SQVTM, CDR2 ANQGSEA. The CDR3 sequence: CSVELAGAFF. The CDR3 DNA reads TGCAGCGTTGAGCTGGCAGGAGCGTTCTTC.

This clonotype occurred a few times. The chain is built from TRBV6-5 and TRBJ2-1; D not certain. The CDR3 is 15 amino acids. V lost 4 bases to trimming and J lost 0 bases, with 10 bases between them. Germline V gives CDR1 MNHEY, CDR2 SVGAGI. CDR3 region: CASSSIGPSYNEQFF. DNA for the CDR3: TGTGCCAGCAGTTCCATAGGACCCTCCTACAATGAGCAGTTCTTC.

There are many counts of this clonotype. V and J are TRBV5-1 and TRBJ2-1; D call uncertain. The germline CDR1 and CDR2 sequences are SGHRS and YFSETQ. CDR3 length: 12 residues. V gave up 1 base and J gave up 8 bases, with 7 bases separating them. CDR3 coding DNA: TGCGCCAGCAGCTTGAGTGGGTATGAGCAGTTCTTC. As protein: CASSLSGYEQFF.

This chain's CDR3 is CSAGQSFGYTF. The CDR3 DNA sequence: TGCAGCGCCGGACAGTCATTCGGCTACACCTTC. The chain joins TRBV29-1 to TRBJ1-2; D may be TRBD1 (6 bases). V was shortened by 7 bases and J by 8 bases, with 14 bases between the two germline ends. Germline CDR1 reads SQVTM; CDR2 reads ANQGSEA. CDR3 length: 11 amino acids.

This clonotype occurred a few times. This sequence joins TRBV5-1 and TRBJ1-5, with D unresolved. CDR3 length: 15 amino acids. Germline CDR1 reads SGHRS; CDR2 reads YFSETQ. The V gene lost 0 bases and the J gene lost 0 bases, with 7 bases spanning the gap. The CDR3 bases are TGCGCCAGCAGCTTGGAGGCCAGTAGCAATCAGCCCCAGCATTTT. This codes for CASSLEASSNQPQHF.

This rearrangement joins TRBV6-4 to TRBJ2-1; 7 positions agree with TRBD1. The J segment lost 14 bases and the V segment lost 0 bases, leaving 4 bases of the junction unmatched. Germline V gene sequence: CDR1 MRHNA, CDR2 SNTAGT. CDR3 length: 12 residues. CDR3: CASSDSCTGEFF. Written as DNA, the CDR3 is TGTGCCAGCAGTGACTCGTGTACAGGGGAGTTCTTC.

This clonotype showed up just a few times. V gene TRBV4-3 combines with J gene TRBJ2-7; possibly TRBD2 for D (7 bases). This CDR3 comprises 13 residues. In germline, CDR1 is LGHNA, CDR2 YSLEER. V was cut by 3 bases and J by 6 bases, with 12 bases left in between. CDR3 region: CASSQYRGAEQYF. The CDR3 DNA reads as TGCGCCAGCAGCCAGTATCGGGGGGCCGAGCAGTACTTC.

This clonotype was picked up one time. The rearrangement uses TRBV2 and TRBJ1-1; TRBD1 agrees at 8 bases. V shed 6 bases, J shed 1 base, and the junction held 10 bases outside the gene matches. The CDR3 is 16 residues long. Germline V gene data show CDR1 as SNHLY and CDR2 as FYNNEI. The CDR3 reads CASSPTMTGENTEAFF. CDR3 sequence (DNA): TGTGCCAGCAGCCCAACCATGACAGGGGAGAACACTGAAGCTTTCTTT.

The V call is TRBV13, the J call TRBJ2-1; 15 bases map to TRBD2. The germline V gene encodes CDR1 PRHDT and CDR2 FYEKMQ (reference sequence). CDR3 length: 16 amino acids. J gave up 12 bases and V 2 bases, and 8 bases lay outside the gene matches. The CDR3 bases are TGTGCCAGCAGCTTAAGGGGGACTAGCGGGAGGATGGGGCAGTTCTTC. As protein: CASSLRGTSGRMGQFF. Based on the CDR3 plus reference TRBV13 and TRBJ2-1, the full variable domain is AAGVIQSPRHLIKEKRETATLKCYPIPRHDTVYWYQQGPGQDPQFLISFYEKMQSDKGSIPDRFSAQQFSDYHSELNMSSLELGDSALYFCASSLRGTSGRMGQFFGPGTRLTVL.

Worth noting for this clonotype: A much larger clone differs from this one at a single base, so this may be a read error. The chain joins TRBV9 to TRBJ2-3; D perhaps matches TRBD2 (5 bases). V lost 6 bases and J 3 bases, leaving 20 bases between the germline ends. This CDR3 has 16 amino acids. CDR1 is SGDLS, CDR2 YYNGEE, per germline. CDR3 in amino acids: CASNAPSGLETDTQYF. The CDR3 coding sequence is TGTGCCAGCAACGCTCCCTCGGGGTTGGAAACAGATACGCAGTATTTT.

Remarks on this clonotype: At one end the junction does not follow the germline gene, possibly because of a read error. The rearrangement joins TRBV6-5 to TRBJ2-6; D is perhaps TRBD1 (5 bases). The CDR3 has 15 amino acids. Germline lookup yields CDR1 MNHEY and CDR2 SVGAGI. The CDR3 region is CASSSRISGAKVLTF. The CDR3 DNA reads TGTGCCAGCAGTTCAAGAATCTCTGGGGCCAAAGTCCTGACTTTC.

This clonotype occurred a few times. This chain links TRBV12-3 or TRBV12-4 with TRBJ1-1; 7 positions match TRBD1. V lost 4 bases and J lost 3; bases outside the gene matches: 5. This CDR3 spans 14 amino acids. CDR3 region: CASSWQGGDTEAFF. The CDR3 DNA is TGTGCCAGCAGTTGGCAGGGGGGGGACACTGAAGCTTTCTTT.

CDR3 amino acids: CASSLMGTNNEQFF. The CDR3 bases are TGTGCCAGCAGTTTAATGGGGACAAACAATGAGCAGTTCTTC. The chain employs TRBV12-3 or TRBV12-4 and TRBJ2-1, with TRBD1 as a possible D gene (6 bases). The length of the CDR3 is 14 residues. Deletions cut 2 bases from V and 5 bases from J, with 10 bases between.

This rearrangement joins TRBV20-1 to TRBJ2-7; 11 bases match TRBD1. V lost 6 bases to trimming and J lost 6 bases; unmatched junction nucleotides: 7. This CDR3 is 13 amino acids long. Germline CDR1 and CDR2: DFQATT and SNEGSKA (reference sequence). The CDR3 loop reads CSALDRGLIEQYF. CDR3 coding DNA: TGCAGTGCCCTGGACAGGGGGCTGATCGAGCAGTACTTC.

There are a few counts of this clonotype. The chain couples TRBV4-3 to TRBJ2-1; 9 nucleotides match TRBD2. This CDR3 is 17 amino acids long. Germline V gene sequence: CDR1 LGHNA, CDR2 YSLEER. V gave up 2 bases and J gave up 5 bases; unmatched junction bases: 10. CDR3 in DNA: TGCGCCAGCAGCCAATGGCGGGAGGGGGAAATAAACAATGAGCAGTTCTTC. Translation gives CASSQWREGEINNEQFF.

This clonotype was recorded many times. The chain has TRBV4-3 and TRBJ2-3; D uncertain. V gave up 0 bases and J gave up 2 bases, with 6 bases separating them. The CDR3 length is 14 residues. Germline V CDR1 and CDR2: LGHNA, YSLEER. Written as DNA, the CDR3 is TGCGCCAGCAGCCAAGAGTACCTCACAGATACGCAGTATTTT. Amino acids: CASSQEYLTDTQYF.

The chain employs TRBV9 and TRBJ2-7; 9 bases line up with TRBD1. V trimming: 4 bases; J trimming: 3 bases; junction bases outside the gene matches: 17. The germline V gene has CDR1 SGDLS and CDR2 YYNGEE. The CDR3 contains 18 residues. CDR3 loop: CASSPTPGGQGHYYEQYF. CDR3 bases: TGTGCCAGCAGCCCAACTCCAGGGGGACAGGGCCACTACTACGAGCAGTACTTC.

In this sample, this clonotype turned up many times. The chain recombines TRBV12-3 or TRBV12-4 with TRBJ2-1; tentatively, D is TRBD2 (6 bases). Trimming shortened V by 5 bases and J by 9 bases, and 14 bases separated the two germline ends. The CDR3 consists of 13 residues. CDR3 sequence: CASSDPTSGEQFF. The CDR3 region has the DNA TGTGCCAGCAGTGATCCGACTAGTGGTGAGCAGTTCTTC.

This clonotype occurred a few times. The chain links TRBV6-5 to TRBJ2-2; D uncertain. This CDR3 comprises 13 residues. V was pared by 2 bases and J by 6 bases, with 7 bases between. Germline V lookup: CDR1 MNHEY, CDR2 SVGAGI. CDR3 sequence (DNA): TGTGCCAGCAGTTACCGTTCGTCCGGGGAGCTGTTTTTT. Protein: CASSYRSSGELFF.

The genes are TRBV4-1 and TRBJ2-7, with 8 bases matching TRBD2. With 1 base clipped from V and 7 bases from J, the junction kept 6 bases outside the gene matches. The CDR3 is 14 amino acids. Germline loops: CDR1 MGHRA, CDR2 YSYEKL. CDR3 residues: CASSQAGGPLEQYF. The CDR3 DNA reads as TGCGCCAGCAGCCAAGCGGGAGGGCCATTAGAGCAGTACTTC.